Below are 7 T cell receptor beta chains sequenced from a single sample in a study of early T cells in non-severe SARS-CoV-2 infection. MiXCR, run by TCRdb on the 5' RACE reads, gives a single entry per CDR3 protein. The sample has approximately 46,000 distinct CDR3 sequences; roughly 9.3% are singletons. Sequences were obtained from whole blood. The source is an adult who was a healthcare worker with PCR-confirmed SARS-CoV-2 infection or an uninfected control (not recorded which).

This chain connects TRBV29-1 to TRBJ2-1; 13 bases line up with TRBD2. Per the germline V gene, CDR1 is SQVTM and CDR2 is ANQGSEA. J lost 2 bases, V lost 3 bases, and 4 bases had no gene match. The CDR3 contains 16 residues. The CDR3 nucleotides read TGCAGCGTTGAGGGACTAGCGGGAACACCCTACAATGAGCAGTTCTTC. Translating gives CSVEGLAGTPYNEQFF.

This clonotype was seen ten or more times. CDR3 in amino acids: CSASGQGRNYGYTF. The CDR3 region has the DNA TGCAGTGCTAGCGGACAGGGTCGAAACTATGGCTACACCTTC. The chain uses TRBV20-1 and TRBJ1-2; 8 nucleotides line up with TRBD1. Trimming removed 3 bases from V and 2 bases from J; junction bases left unmatched: 5. The CDR3 extends over 14 amino acids. From germline, CDR1 is DFQATT and CDR2 SNEGSKA (reference sequence).

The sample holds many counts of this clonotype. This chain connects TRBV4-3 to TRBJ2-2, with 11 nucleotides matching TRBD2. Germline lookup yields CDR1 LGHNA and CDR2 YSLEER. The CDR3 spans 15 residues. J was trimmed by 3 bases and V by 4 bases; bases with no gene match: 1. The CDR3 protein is CASSRGLADTGELFF. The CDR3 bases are TGCGCCAGCAGCCGGGGACTAGCGGACACCGGGGAGCTGTTTTTT.

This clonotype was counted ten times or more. Here the CDR3 DNA reads TGTGCCAGCAGCAGTGCTCCGACTAGCGGACACACCGGGGAGCTGTTTTTT. Its protein is CASSSAPTSGHTGELFF. This chain links TRBV7-2 with TRBJ2-2; 9 bases match TRBD2. Germline V CDR1 and CDR2: SGHTA, FQGNSA. V trimming: 5 bases; J trimming: 3 bases; junction bases outside the gene matches: 10. There are 17 residues in the CDR3.

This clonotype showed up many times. The CDR3: CASSSLAGVSETQYF. DNA for the CDR3: TGTGCCAGCAGTTCACTAGCGGGAGTTTCAGAGACCCAGTACTTC. The chain combines TRBV28 with TRBJ2-5, with TRBD2 matching 11 bases. CDR1 and CDR2 (germline): MDHEN, SYDVKM. The J segment lost 4 bases and the V segment lost 4 bases, leaving 5 bases of the junction unmatched. This CDR3 spans 15 amino acids.

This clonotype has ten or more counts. The CDR3 nucleotides are TGCGCCAGCAGCTTGGAAGGGCGTCGGACAGATACGCAGTATTTT. Its protein is CASSLEGRRTDTQYF. The chain has TRBV5-1 and TRBJ2-3, with no clear D. CDR3 length: 15 amino acids. The germline V and J ends were trimmed by 0 bases and 3 bases, with 11 bases remaining between them. Per germline, CDR1 SGHRS and CDR2 YFSETQ.

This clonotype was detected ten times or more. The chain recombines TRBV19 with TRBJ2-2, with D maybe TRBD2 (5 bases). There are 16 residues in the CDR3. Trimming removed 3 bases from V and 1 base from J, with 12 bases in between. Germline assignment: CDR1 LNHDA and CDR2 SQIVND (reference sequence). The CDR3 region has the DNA TGTGCCAGTAGTATGAGAGGAACTAGGAACACCGGGGAGCTGTTTTTT. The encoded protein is CASSMRGTRNTGELFF. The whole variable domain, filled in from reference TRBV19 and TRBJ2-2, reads DGGITQSPKYLFRKEGQNVTLSCEQNLNHDAMYWYRQDPGQGLRLIYYSQIVNDFQKGDIAEGYSVSREKKESFPLTVTSAQKNPTAFYLCASSMRGTRNTGELFFGEGSRLTVL.